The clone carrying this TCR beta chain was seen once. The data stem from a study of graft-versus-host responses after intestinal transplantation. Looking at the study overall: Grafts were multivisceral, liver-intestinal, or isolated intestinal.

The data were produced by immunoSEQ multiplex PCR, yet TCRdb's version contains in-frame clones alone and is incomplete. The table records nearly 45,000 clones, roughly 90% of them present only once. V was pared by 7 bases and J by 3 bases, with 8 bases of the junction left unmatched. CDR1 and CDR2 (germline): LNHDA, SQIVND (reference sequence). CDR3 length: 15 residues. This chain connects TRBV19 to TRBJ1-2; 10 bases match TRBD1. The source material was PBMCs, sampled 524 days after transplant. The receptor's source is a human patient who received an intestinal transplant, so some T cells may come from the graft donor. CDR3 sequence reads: CASKGDRGGDYGYTF. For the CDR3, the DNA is TGTGCCAGTAAGGGGGACAGGGGTGGAGACTATGGCTACACCTTC.